One and the same sample provided the 31 T cell receptor beta chains below, sequenced in a study of blood T cell repertoires in COVID-19. Assay: immunoSEQ multiplex PCR; the TCRdb copy retains only in-frame clones and omits some. The sample consists of under 500,000 clones, around 89% of them appearing once. The sequenced material came from PBMCs or T cells enriched from blood (not recorded which). Receptor source: a man younger than 40 who had recovered from COVID-19.

The J gene is TRBJ2-7, the V gene TRBV27, with D hard to call. V was trimmed by 7 bases and J by 2 bases, leaving 9 bases between them. The CDR3 runs to 12 residues. Per germline, CDR1 MNHEY and CDR2 SMNVEV (reference sequence). The CDR3 here is CASTDSAYEQYF. Written as DNA, the CDR3 is TGTGCCAGCACCGACTCAGCCTACGAGCAGTACTTC.

Points on this clone: Compared with germline, one end of the junction differs, possibly owing to a read error. The chain is built from TRBV7-7 and TRBJ2-5; D is possibly TRBD1 (5 bases). CDR1 and CDR2 from the germline V gene are SSHAT and FNYEAQ (reference sequence). The CDR3 has 13 residues. The CDR3 region has the DNA TGTGCTAGCAGTCCTGGGGCCGGGGAGACCCAGTACTTC. Protein: CASSPGAGETQYF.

CDR3 residues: CASSPGDRGYTF. CDR3 in DNA: TGTGCCAGCAGCCCAGGGGACCGAGGCTACACCTTC. The chain uses TRBV7-9 and TRBJ1-2; D is possibly TRBD1 (6 bases). Trimming left V 5 bases short and J 8 bases short, with 12 bases between. CDR3 size: 12 residues. Germline loops: CDR1 SEHNR, CDR2 FQNEAQ (reference sequence).

The genes are TRBV12-3 or TRBV12-4 and TRBJ2-7, with D possibly matching TRBD1 (6 bases). V shed 3 bases and J shed 3 bases, with 9 bases lying between them. This CDR3 has 13 residues. The CDR3 spells CASSFRDNYEQYF. CDR3 coding DNA: TGTGCCAGCAGTTTCCGGGACAACTACGAGCAGTACTTC.

The chain has TRBV10-3 and TRBJ1-2; perhaps TRBD1 as D (6 bases). The CDR3 contains 14 residues. V shed 3 bases and J shed 4 bases, with 12 bases lying between them. Germline V gene data show CDR1 as ENHRY and CDR2 as SYGVKD. The CDR3 here is CAISDLQGGYGYTF. CDR3 bases: TGTGCCATCAGTGACCTACAGGGTGGCTATGGCTACACCTTC.

The CDR3 is CATSRTSASTDTQYF. The CDR3 bases are TGTGCCACTAGCCGAACCTCCGCTAGCACAGATACGCAGTATTTT. The genes are TRBV10-3 and TRBJ2-3; possible D gene TRBD2, 5 bases. V lost 10 bases to trimming and J lost 0 bases, with 17 bases between them. CDR1 is ENHRY, CDR2 SYGVKD, per germline. The CDR3 length is 15 residues.

The DNA for the CDR3 is TGTGCCAGCAGTCTAACCGGGACTGGGACCTACGAGCAGTACTTC. This codes for CASSLTGTGTYEQYF. The chain couples TRBV6-2 or TRBV6-3 to TRBJ2-7; maybe TRBD2 (6 bases). The CDR3 is made up of 15 amino acids. V shed 5 bases and J shed 2 bases, with 16 bases lying between them. Germline CDR1 reads MNHEY; CDR2 reads SVGEGT.

The V gene is TRBV19, the J gene TRBJ1-5, with D hard to call. This CDR3 region has 13 residues. V was clipped by 5 bases and J by 6 bases, with 11 bases between them. Germline CDR1 is LNHDA and CDR2 is SQIVND (reference sequence). CDR3 DNA sequence: TGTGCCAGTAGTCCGACTCTGAGTCAGCCCCAGCATTTT. The encoded protein is CASSPTLSQPQHF. The variable domain in full, completed from reference TRBV19 and TRBJ1-5, reads DGGITQSPKYLFRKEGQNVTLSCEQNLNHDAMYWYRQDPGQGLRLIYYSQIVNDFQKGDIAEGYSVSREKKESFPLTVTSAQKNPTAFYLCASSPTLSQPQHFGDGTRLSIL.

This chain joins TRBV18 and TRBJ2-1; possibly TRBD1 for D (5 bases). Between the trimmed V and J ends, which lost 3 bases and 6 bases, there was a span of 9 bases. Germline V gives CDR1 KGHSH, CDR2 LQKENI. CDR3 length: 13 residues. The CDR3 DNA sequence: TGTGCCAGCTCACCTCAGGGTTCCAATGAGCAGTTCTTC. It is translated as CASSPQGSNEQFF.

The J gene is TRBJ1-1, the V gene TRBV23-1, with 7 bases lining up with TRBD1. TRBV23-1 is noted as an ORF with a role that remains uncertain. The CDR3 spans 13 residues. The V segment lost 6 bases and the J segment 3 bases; nucleotides outside the gene matches: 4. The CDR3, as DNA: TGCGCCAGCAGCTTACAGGGGCACACTGAAGCTTTCTTT. It yields the protein CASSLQGHTEAFF.

V usage is TRBV4-1 and J usage is TRBJ1-2; TRBD1 agrees at 10 bases. Germline values: CDR1 MGHRA, CDR2 YSYEKL. Trimming took 3 bases from V and 8 from J; bases not matched to a gene: 6. This CDR3 contains 14 residues. CDR3 bases: TGCGCCAGCAGCCAGGGGACAGGGGCCGAGGGCTACACCTTC. Translation: CASSQGTGAEGYTF.

The genes are TRBV12-3 or TRBV12-4 and TRBJ2-3; D might be TRBD2 (5 bases). This CDR3 has 13 residues. V was clipped by 2 bases and J by 3 bases, with 6 bases between them. As DNA, the CDR3 is TGTGCCAGCAGTTTAAGGAGGACAGATACGCAGTATTTT. Translated: CASSLRRTDTQYF.

The chain recombines TRBV10-2 with TRBJ1-2, with TRBD1 identical over 7 bases. CDR3 length: 13 residues. Germline V lookup: CDR1 WSHSY, CDR2 SAAADI. The V segment lost 4 bases and the J segment 4 bases; nucleotides outside the gene matches: 3. The CDR3 spells CASSAGQIYGYTF. CDR3 in DNA: TGCGCCAGCAGTGCGGGACAGATCTATGGCTACACCTTC.

The V and J genes are TRBV7-8 and TRBJ1-1; 7 bases match TRBD1. In germline, CDR1 is SGHVS, CDR2 FQNEAQ. J was trimmed by 10 bases and V by 3 bases; bases with no gene match: 5. The CDR3 runs to 12 residues. The CDR3 spells CASSLVSGGAFF. The CDR3 DNA reads TGTGCCAGCAGCTTGGTTTCAGGGGGAGCTTTCTTT.

V usage is TRBV24-1 and J usage is TRBJ2-7; 10 bases agree with TRBD2. This CDR3 contains 16 residues. The V and J ends lost 7 bases and 4 bases, in that order; junction bases with no gene match: 12. The V gene's germline CDR1 is KGHDR and CDR2 SFDVKD. The CDR3 loop is CATRDSGRSEPYEQYF. The CDR3 region has the DNA TGTGCCACCAGGGATAGCGGGAGGTCCGAGCCATACGAGCAGTACTTC.

V is TRBV28 and J is TRBJ2-2; TRBD2 is a possible D gene (6 bases). CDR1 and CDR2 from the germline V gene are MDHEN and SYDVKM. V was pared by 6 bases and J by 7 bases, with 15 bases between. The CDR3 is 14 amino acids. As DNA, the CDR3 is TGTGCCAGCAGAGCCTGGGACTCCCTCGGGGAGCTGTTTTTT. Its translation is CASRAWDSLGELFF.

The chain has TRBV30 and TRBJ2-1; possible D gene TRBD2, 6 bases. Germline-derived CDR1 and CDR2 are GTSNPN and SVGIG (reference sequence). The CDR3 runs to 14 residues. DNA of the CDR3: TGTGCGCGGGATGTCGGGGGACGTTACAATGAGCAGTTCTTC. This translates into CARDVGGRYNEQFF.

This chain joins TRBV5-5 and TRBJ1-2; weak D call: TRBD1 (5 bases). Germline CDR1 is SGHKS and CDR2 is YYEKEE (reference sequence). V gave up 4 bases and J gave up 1 base, with 11 bases separating them. The CDR3 is made up of 14 amino acids. The CDR3 DNA reads as TGTGCCAGCAGCGGGGCGGCTGGTAACTATGGCTACACCTTC. It codes for CASSGAAGNYGYTF.

This clone has a single count. The V and J genes are TRBV20-1 and TRBJ2-5; 7 bases fit TRBD2. Germline lookup yields CDR1 DFQATT and CDR2 SNEGSKA (reference sequence). Unmatched junction bases numbered 9, after V lost 3 bases and J lost 5 bases. The CDR3 loop spans 14 amino acids. The CDR3 loop is CSASIGEGHETQYF. In DNA, the CDR3 is TGCAGTGCTAGTATCGGGGAGGGCCACGAGACCCAGTACTTC.

The CDR3 nucleotides are TGTGCCAGCAGGGGGGGAGCGGATGGCTACACCTTC. Amino acids: CASRGGADGYTF. The chain is built from TRBV6-1 and TRBJ1-2, with a weak D call TRBD1 (5 bases). This CDR3 region has 12 residues. CDR1 is MNHNS, CDR2 SASEGT, per germline. Deletions cut 6 bases from V and 6 bases from J, with 11 bases between.

The chain employs TRBV5-1 and TRBJ2-2; a weak D match, TRBD1 (6 bases). CDR1 and CDR2 from the germline V gene are SGHRS and YFSETQ. The CDR3 sequence is 13 residues long. Trimming shortened V by 6 bases and J by 5 bases, and 11 bases separated the two germline ends. CDR3 DNA: TGCGCCAGCATGAAGGGGGAAACCGGGGAGCTGTTTTTT. Amino acid sequence: CASMKGETGELFF.

The chain combines TRBV5-1 with TRBJ1-5, with 8 bases lining up with TRBD1. The CDR3 length is 14 residues. V lost 6 bases, J lost 7 bases, and 9 bases stayed unmatched. The germline gives CDR1 SGHRS, CDR2 YFSETQ. The CDR3 is CASNRGQDRQPQHF. CDR3 in DNA: TGCGCCAGCAACCGGGGACAGGATAGACAGCCCCAGCATTTT.

The J gene is TRBJ2-3, the V gene TRBV6-6, with D tentatively TRBD2 (5 bases). The CDR3 contains 13 residues. Per the germline V gene, CDR1 is MNHNY and CDR2 is SVGAGI (reference sequence). Trimming cost V 4 bases and J 3 bases, with 8 bases left between them. Written as DNA, the CDR3 is TGTGCCAGCAGTTCTCCGGGGACAGATACGCAGTATTTT. This translates into CASSSPGTDTQYF.

V gene TRBV27 combines with J gene TRBJ2-1; tentative D call: TRBD2 (7 bases). This CDR3 is built from 15 residues. V dropped 5 bases and J dropped 4 bases, with 15 bases sitting between them. CDR1 and CDR2 from the germline V gene are MNHEY and SMNVEV (reference sequence). The DNA of the CDR3 is TGTGCCAGCAGTATCGTAGGGGGGGCATACAATGAGCAGTTCTTC. Its protein is CASSIVGGAYNEQFF.

Worth noting for this clone: Other nucleotide sequences from this sample produce the same CDR3. The chain joins TRBV27 to TRBJ1-1; D not resolved. CDR3 length: 13 residues. V was pared by 2 bases and J by 4 bases, with 8 bases between. Germline CDR1 MNHEY, CDR2 SMNVEV (reference sequence). The CDR3 here is CASSLDRGTEAFF. CDR3 nucleotide sequence: TGTGCCAGCAGTTTAGACCGGGGCACTGAAGCTTTCTTT.

The chain has TRBV19 and TRBJ2-3, with D perhaps matching TRBD2 (5 bases). The CDR3 is 16 residues long. Looked up from germline, CDR1 is LNHDA and CDR2 is SQIVND (reference sequence). V dropped 0 bases and J dropped 1 base, with 11 bases sitting between them. The CDR3 loop is CASSIDLDGGTDTQYF. CDR3 DNA: TGTGCCAGTAGTATAGATTTGGACGGGGGCACAGATACGCAGTATTTT.

The J gene is TRBJ2-7, the V gene TRBV21-1; the tabulated D call, TRBD1, remains unverified against the DNA. TRBV21-1 is reported as a pseudogene. This CDR3 contains 16 residues. The CDR3 coding sequence is TGTGCCAGCAGCAAACGTAGGACAGGGGGCAACTACGAGCAGTACTTC. Translated, it gives CASSKRRTGGNYEQYF.

This chain joins TRBV27 and TRBJ2-1, with 15 bases aligning to TRBD2. After removal of 4 bases from V and 8 bases from J, the junction contained 6 bases not matched to a gene. This CDR3 comprises 16 residues. Germline CDR1 is MNHEY and CDR2 is SMNVEV (reference sequence). CDR3 amino acids: CASSSGTSGRIYEQFF. As DNA, the CDR3 is TGTGCCAGCAGTTCCGGGACTAGCGGGAGGATCTATGAGCAGTTCTTC.

As DNA, the CDR3 is TGTGCCAGCAGCCCAGACAGGGCCGAAGTAGGGGGCTACACCTTC. As protein: CASSPDRAEVGGYTF. The genes are TRBV2 and TRBJ1-2; 7 bases fit TRBD1. The length of the CDR3 is 15 residues. CDR1 SNHLY and CDR2 FYNNEI come from the germline V gene. V dropped 6 bases and J dropped 8; count of bases not matched to a gene: 15.

CDR3 sequence: CASGTTGNSPLHF. DNA of the CDR3: TGTGCCAGCGGGACGACAGGAAATTCACCCCTCCACTTT. This chain links TRBV6-5 with TRBJ1-6; D perhaps matches TRBD1 (6 bases). The CDR3 length is 13 residues. CDR1 is MNHEY and CDR2 is SVGAGI in the germline V gene. The V gene lost 8 bases and the J gene lost 7 bases, with 12 bases spanning the gap.

V gene TRBV4-1 combines with J gene TRBJ1-6; a weak D match, TRBD1 (6 bases). V lost 2 bases to trimming and J lost 5 bases, with 10 bases between them. In germline, CDR1 is MGHRA, CDR2 YSYEKL. The CDR3 sequence is 15 residues long. CDR3 region: CASSQWTADNSPLHF. The CDR3 coding sequence is TGCGCCAGCAGCCAATGGACAGCCGATAATTCACCCCTCCACTTT.